Following are 29 T cell receptor beta chains from one sample sequenced in a study of blood T cell repertoires in COVID-19. The assay was immunoSEQ multiplex PCR, and TCRdb's table has in-frame clones only and misses some. The data show over 75,000 clones, roughly 80% seen once. Sequenced material: peripheral blood. The origin of the receptors is a human donor in a cohort sampled during active COVID-19.

The J gene is TRBJ1-4, the V gene TRBV4-1, with D perhaps matching TRBD1 (5 bases). In germline, CDR1 is MGHRA, CDR2 YSYEKL. CDR3 length equals 15 residues. Trimming shortened V by 2 bases and J by 0 bases, and 7 bases separated the two germline ends. The CDR3 coding sequence is TGCGCCAGCAGCCAATGGGGGGCAACTAATGAAAAACTGTTTTTT. This encodes CASSQWGATNEKLFF.

The chain is built from TRBV5-4 and TRBJ2-5; D is possibly TRBD1 (6 bases). Looked up from germline, CDR1 is SGHNT and CDR2 is YYREEE (reference sequence). The CDR3 is 14 residues long. V lost 2 bases, J lost 5 bases, and 13 bases lay in between. The DNA of the CDR3 is TGTGCCAGCAGCTTAGGCCGGCAGGGGGAGACCCAGTACTTC. This sequence encodes CASSLGRQGETQYF.

This sequence joins TRBV28 and TRBJ1-1; a weak D match, TRBD1 (5 bases). The V and J ends lost 4 bases and 1 base respectively, with 19 bases between them. The CDR3 totals 17 residues. Germline assignment: CDR1 MDHEN and CDR2 SYDVKM. The CDR3 coding sequence is TGTGCCAGCAGTTCCCGTCGTATTGGGGCCCAGAACACTGAAGCTTTCTTT. Translated: CASSSRRIGAQNTEAFF. Variable domain in full (rest from reference TRBV28 and TRBJ1-1): DVKVTQSSRYLVKRTGEKVFLECVQDMDHENMFWYRQDPGLGLRLIYFSYDVKMKEKGDIPEGYSVSREKKERFSLILESASTNQTSMYLCASSSRRIGAQNTEAFFGQGTRLTVV.

V is TRBV5-6 and J is TRBJ2-5; D remains unclear. The germline V gene encodes CDR1 SGHDT and CDR2 YYEEEE. V shed 5 bases and J shed 6 bases, with 8 bases lying between them. The CDR3 is made up of 11 amino acids. The CDR3 sequence is CASSLFQTQYF. The CDR3 DNA is TGTGCCAGCAGTCTTTTTCAGACCCAGTACTTC.

This clone was picked up many times. The chain has TRBV24-1 and TRBJ1-5; D is unresolved. Trimming took off 4 bases at V and 0 bases at J, with 15 bases between the two ends. There are 17 residues in the CDR3. Germline V lookup: CDR1 KGHDR, CDR2 SFDVKD. CDR3 sequence: CATSDSVGLYSNQPQHF. CDR3 coding DNA: TGTGCCACCAGTGACTCGGTGGGCTTGTATAGCAATCAGCCCCAGCATTTT.

J is TRBJ1-2 and V is TRBV6-5; TRBD1 matches 8 bases. Germline CDR1 reads MNHEY; CDR2 reads SVGAGI. The CDR3 loop spans 13 amino acids. With 5 bases clipped from V and 8 bases from J, the junction kept 7 bases outside the gene matches. Written as DNA, the CDR3 is TGTGCCAGCAGTACCGGGACAGGTGGGGGCTACACCTTC. Encoded protein: CASSTGTGGGYTF.

CDR3 sequence reads: CAWNPDRAQPQHF. The CDR3 DNA is TGTGCCTGGAATCCGGACAGGGCTCAGCCCCAGCATTTT. The chain carries TRBV30 and TRBJ1-5; 8 nucleotides match TRBD1. The trim removed 4 bases at V and 6 bases at J, leaving 5 bases unmatched. The CDR3 runs 13 residues. Per the germline V gene, CDR1 is GTSNPN and CDR2 is SVGIG (reference sequence).

This clone has just a few counts. The rearrangement joins TRBV12-3 or TRBV12-4 to TRBJ2-7; the match to TRBD1 covers 8 bases. V was clipped by 6 bases and J by 4 bases; unmatched bases: 5. The CDR3 sequence is 13 residues long. CDR3 DNA: TGTGCCAGCAGGCAGGGGGCGGGTTACGAGCAGTACTTC. Its protein is CASRQGAGYEQYF.

This CDR3 is CASQGQGALGTEAFF. The DNA for the CDR3 is TGCGCCAGCCAAGGACAGGGGGCTCTGGGAACTGAAGCTTTCTTT. This chain connects TRBV5-1 to TRBJ1-1; 11 bases align to TRBD1. Per the germline V gene, CDR1 is SGHRS and CDR2 is YFSETQ. The CDR3 runs to 15 residues. V was clipped by 7 bases and J by 5 bases; unmatched bases: 10.

This chain joins TRBV19 and TRBJ2-7; 10 nucleotides agree with TRBD1. The V and J ends lost 8 bases and 3 bases, in that order; junction bases with no gene match: 1. Germline V gene data show CDR1 as LNHDA and CDR2 as SQIVND (reference sequence). This CDR3 comprises 12 residues. Here the CDR3 reads CASRDRGYEQYF. DNA of the CDR3: TGTGCCAGTCGGGACAGGGGCTACGAGCAGTACTTC.

This clone was recorded only once. The chain joins TRBV7-2 to TRBJ1-5; D remains unclear. The CDR3 has 13 residues. V was cut by 3 bases and J by 4 bases, with 7 bases left in between. Germline values: CDR1 SGHTA, CDR2 FQGNSA. The chain's CDR3 is CASSFTQNQPQHF. The CDR3, as DNA: TGTGCCAGCAGCTTCACACAGAATCAGCCCCAGCATTTT.

The rearrangement links TRBV24-1 to TRBJ2-6; unclear D gene. V shed 0 bases and J shed 0 bases, with 14 bases lying between them. Germline V gene data show CDR1 as KGHDR and CDR2 as SFDVKD. The CDR3 extends over 19 amino acids. The CDR3 sequence: CATSDLPLGASSGANVLTF. CDR3 nucleotide sequence: TGTGCCACCAGTGATTTGCCTCTTGGAGCGAGCTCTGGGGCCAACGTCCTGACTTTC.

This chain links TRBV14 with TRBJ1-1; D may be TRBD1 (6 bases). Trimming removed 1 base from V and 9 bases from J, with 18 bases in between. This CDR3 is 15 amino acids long. Germline V CDR1 and CDR2: SGHDN, FVKESK. This CDR3 is CASSQGATGTTKAFF. The CDR3 region has the DNA TGTGCCAGCAGCCAAGGGGCTACCGGGACAACAAAAGCTTTCTTT.

This chain connects TRBV2 to TRBJ2-7; TRBD1 matches 9 bases. V lost 3 bases to trimming and J lost 2 bases; unmatched junction nucleotides: 8. CDR1 SNHLY and CDR2 FYNNEI come from the germline V gene. The CDR3 spans 16 residues. The CDR3: CASSDGLGQGPYEQYF. The CDR3 bases are TGTGCCAGCAGTGATGGGTTGGGACAGGGTCCCTACGAGCAGTACTTC. Based on the CDR3 plus reference TRBV2 and TRBJ2-7, the full variable domain is EPEVTQTPSHQVTQMGQEVILRCVPISNHLYFYWYRQILGQKVEFLVSFYNNEISEKSEIFDDQFSVERPDGSNFTLKIRSTKLEDSAMYFCASSDGLGQGPYEQYFGPGTRLTVT.

The chain carries TRBV7-9 and TRBJ2-7, with D perhaps TRBD2 (5 bases). The CDR3 has 17 residues. Germline V gene sequence: CDR1 SEHNR, CDR2 FQNEAQ (reference sequence). Trimming took off 5 bases at V and 0 bases at J, with 20 bases between the two ends. The CDR3 loop reads CASSPLFVRADSYEQYF. The CDR3 nucleotides are TGTGCCAGCAGCCCCCTTTTCGTGAGGGCTGACTCCTACGAGCAGTACTTC. The full variable domain, completed using reference TRBV7-9 and TRBJ2-7, is DTGVSQNPRHKITKRGQNVTFRCDPISEHNRLYWYRQTLGQGPEFLTYFQNEAQLEKSRLLSDRFSAERPKGSFSTLEIQRTEQGDSAMYLCASSPLFVRADSYEQYFGPGTRLTVT.

The rearrangement uses TRBV28 and TRBJ1-3; D gene unclear. The CDR3 extends over 14 amino acids. Germline V CDR1 and CDR2: MDHEN, SYDVKM. Trimming left V 7 bases short and J 0 bases short, with 10 bases between. CDR3 sequence: CASIDSSSGNTIYF. CDR3 DNA sequence: TGTGCCAGCATTGACTCGAGCTCTGGAAACACCATATATTTT.

This clone showed up just once. This sequence joins TRBV2 and TRBJ2-5, with D perhaps TRBD2 (5 bases). V shed 6 bases and J shed 1 base, with 12 bases lying between them. This CDR3 has 14 amino acids. The germline CDR1 and CDR2 sequences are SNHLY and FYNNEI. For the CDR3, the DNA is TGTGCCAGCAGCCTAGCTAGAAGCCAAGAGACCCAGTACTTC. Translation gives CASSLARSQETQYF.

This clone has more than one count but fewer than ten. CDR3 nucleotide sequence: TGTGCCAGCAGCCAACAGGCTAATTCACCCCTCCACTTT. It codes for CASSQQANSPLHF. The chain couples TRBV4-2 to TRBJ1-6; no definite D call. The CDR3 covers 13 residues. V lost 2 bases and J 6 bases, leaving 5 bases between the germline ends. Germline values: CDR1 LGHNA, CDR2 YNFKEQ.

The chain uses TRBV5-4 and TRBJ1-4; 7 positions match TRBD1. The CDR3 is made up of 12 amino acids. Per the germline V gene, CDR1 is SGHNT and CDR2 is YYREEE (reference sequence). V shed 5 bases, J shed 12 bases, and the junction held 7 bases outside the gene matches. The CDR3 coding sequence is TGTGCCAGCAGTAAAGGGGGCCGTGAACTGTTTTTT. It yields the protein CASSKGGRELFF. Full variable domain (remainder filled in from reference TRBV5-4 and TRBJ1-4): ETGVTQSPTHLIKTRGQQVTLRCSSQSGHNTVSWYQQALGQGPQFIFQYYREEENGRGNFPPRFSGLQFPNYSSELNVNALELDDSALYLCASSKGGRELFFGSGTQLSVL.

The genes are TRBV2 and TRBJ1-5; perhaps TRBD1 as D (5 bases). The CDR3 consists of 15 residues. V was cut by 8 bases and J by 4 bases, with 18 bases left in between. Germline CDR1 SNHLY, CDR2 FYNNEI. Written as DNA, the CDR3 is TGTGCCAGCCAGGGTAAGGAAAATTTAAATCAGCCCCAGCATTTT. Translation: CASQGKENLNQPQHF.

This clone was seen a handful of times. This chain joins TRBV30 and TRBJ1-5; D is ambiguous. The CDR3 covers 13 residues. The germline CDR1 and CDR2 sequences are GTSNPN and SVGIG (reference sequence). V lost 2 bases and J 1 base, leaving 6 bases between the germline ends. The chain's CDR3 is CAWSTRSNQPQHF. The DNA of the CDR3 is TGTGCCTGGAGTACAAGAAGCAATCAGCCCCAGCATTTT. The whole variable domain, remainder taken from reference TRBV30 and TRBJ1-5, is SQTIHQWPATLVQPVGSPLSLECTVEGTSNPNLYWYRQAAGRGLQLLFYSVGIGQISSEVPQNLSASRPQDRQFILSSKKLLLSDSGFYLCAWSTRSNQPQHFGDGTRLSIL.

The chain has TRBV5-1 and TRBJ2-1; TRBD2 matches 8 bases. Germline V lookup: CDR1 SGHRS, CDR2 YFSETQ. The J segment lost 7 bases and the V segment lost 0 bases, leaving 6 bases of the junction unmatched. The CDR3 covers 15 residues. The CDR3 bases are TGCGCCAGCAGCTTGGCCCGGGGGGGCCAGAATGAGCAGTTCTTC. The encoded protein is CASSLARGGQNEQFF. The full variable domain, its missing parts supplied by reference TRBV5-1 and TRBJ2-1, is KAGVTQTPRYLIKTRGQQVTLSCSPISGHRSVSWYQQTPGQGLQFLFEYFSETQRNKGNFPGRFSGRQFSNSRSEMNVSTLELGDSALYLCASSLARGGQNEQFFGPGTRLTVL.

The chain is built from TRBV28 and TRBJ2-1, with 7 bases aligning to TRBD2. The CDR3 runs 17 residues. The V segment lost 3 bases and the J segment 4 bases; nucleotides outside the gene matches: 12. Per germline, CDR1 MDHEN and CDR2 SYDVKM. The CDR3: CASSFIRSQGGYNEQFF. In nucleotides, the CDR3 is TGTGCCAGCAGTTTCATCCGGTCCCAGGGAGGGTACAATGAGCAGTTCTTC.

This chain uses TRBV29-1 with TRBJ2-1; 10 bases are a match to TRBD1. This CDR3 is 15 amino acids long. Germline V gene sequence: CDR1 SQVTM, CDR2 ANQGSEA. The V segment lost 5 bases and the J segment 2 bases; nucleotides outside the gene matches: 6. The CDR3 is CSVTGQGVPYNEQFF. In DNA, the CDR3 is TGCAGCGTTACTGGACAGGGGGTCCCCTACAATGAGCAGTTCTTC.

CDR3 sequence reads: CATSRERHFQETQYF. CDR3 sequence (DNA): TGTGCCACCAGCAGAGAGAGACACTTCCAAGAGACCCAGTACTTC. This chain joins TRBV15 and TRBJ2-5; unclear D gene. V lost 0 bases and J lost 1, with 9 bases in between. The CDR3 extends over 15 amino acids. Germline assignment: CDR1 LNHNV and CDR2 YYDKDF (reference sequence).

The chain uses TRBV9 and TRBJ2-5; the match to TRBD2 covers 10 bases. V lost 3 bases, J lost 4 bases, and 6 bases stayed unmatched. CDR1 is SGDLS, CDR2 YYNGEE, per germline. The CDR3 has 15 amino acids. DNA of the CDR3: TGTGCCAGCAGCGCACCTAGCGGGGGTCTAGAGACCCAGTACTTC. Its translation: CASSAPSGGLETQYF.

This rearrangement joins TRBV5-6 to TRBJ1-3; 7 bases align to TRBD1. Germline CDR1 and CDR2: SGHDT and YYEEEE. V trimming: 2 bases; J trimming: 10 bases; junction bases outside the gene matches: 15. The length of the CDR3 is 16 residues. The CDR3 bases are TGTGCCAGCAGCTTTTCGGACAGGCCAAGCCGGGGTACCATATATTTT. Amino acids: CASSFSDRPSRGTIYF.

The CDR3 loop reads CASSEGGLQPQHF. The CDR3 DNA reads as TGTGCCAGCAGTGAAGGAGGCTTACAGCCCCAGCATTTT. V is TRBV25-1 and J is TRBJ1-5; D not resolved. CDR3 length: 13 amino acids. The germline V gene has CDR1 MGHDK and CDR2 SYGVNS. Trimming removed 2 bases from V and 7 bases from J, with 9 bases in between.

The chain uses TRBV18 and TRBJ2-1, with a tentative D call TRBD1 (6 bases). The CDR3 loop spans 15 amino acids. Germline V CDR1 and CDR2: KGHSH, LQKENI. V lost 6 bases, J lost 2 bases, and 14 bases lay in between. CDR3 in DNA: TGTGCCAGCTCGTCGGACAGAACCACCTACAATGAGCAGTTCTTC. It specifies CASSSDRTTYNEQFF.